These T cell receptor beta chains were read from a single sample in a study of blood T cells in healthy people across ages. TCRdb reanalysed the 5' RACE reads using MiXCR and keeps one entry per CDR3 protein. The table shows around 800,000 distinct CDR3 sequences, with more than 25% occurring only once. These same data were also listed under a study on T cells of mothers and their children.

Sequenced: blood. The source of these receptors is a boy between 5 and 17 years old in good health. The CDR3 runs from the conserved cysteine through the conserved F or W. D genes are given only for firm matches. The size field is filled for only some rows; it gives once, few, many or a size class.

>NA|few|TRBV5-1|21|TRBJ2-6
CASSLRGGRFRPPSGANVLTF
TGCGCCAGCAGCTTGAGGGGAGGCCGGTTTAGGCCCCCCTCTGGGGCCAACGTCCTGACTTTC
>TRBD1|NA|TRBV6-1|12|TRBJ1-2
CAGQGASVGYTF
TGTGCCGGACAGGGCGCGTCGGTTGGCTACACCTTC
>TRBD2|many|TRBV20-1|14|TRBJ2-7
CSARTSGGSYEQYF
TGCAGTGCGCGGACTAGCGGGGGGTCGTACGAGCAGTACTTC
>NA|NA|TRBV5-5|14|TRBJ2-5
CASRRDWDQDTQYF
TGTGCCAGCAGAAGGGACTGGGACCAAGACACCCAGTACTTC
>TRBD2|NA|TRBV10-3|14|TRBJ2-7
CAISGGSGVLEQYF
TGTGCCATCAGTGGAGGTAGCGGGGTCCTCGAGCAGTACTTC
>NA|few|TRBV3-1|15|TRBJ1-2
CASSPGGGPGYGYTF
TGTGCCAGCAGCCCCGGGGGGGGACCGGGCTATGGCTACACCTTC
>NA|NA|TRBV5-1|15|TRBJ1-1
CASSLLEGMNTEAFF
TGCGCCAGCAGCTTGCTAGAGGGGATGAACACTGAAGCTTTCTTT
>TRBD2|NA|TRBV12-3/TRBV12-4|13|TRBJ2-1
CASTGGTYNEQFF
TGTGCCAGCACCGGGGGGACTTACAATGAGCAGTTCTTC
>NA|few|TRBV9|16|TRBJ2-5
CASSVRGIIGRETQYF
TGTGCCAGCAGCGTGAGGGGCATTATTGGCCGAGAGACCCAGTACTTC
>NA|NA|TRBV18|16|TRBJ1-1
CASSPPTGLVNTEAFF
TGTGCCAGCTCACCACCAACCGGGTTGGTGAACACTGAAGCTTTCTTT
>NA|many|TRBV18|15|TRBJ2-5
CASSRSRREQETQYF
TGTGCCAGCTCACGGTCGAGAAGAGAACAAGAGACCCAGTACTTC
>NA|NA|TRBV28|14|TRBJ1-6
CASSFRRGNSPLHF
TGTGCCAGCAGTTTCAGGAGGGGGAATTCACCCCTCCACTTT
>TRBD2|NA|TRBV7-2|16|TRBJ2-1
CASSSFSGGRYNEQFF
TGTGCCAGCAGCTCCTTTAGCGGGGGGCGTTACAATGAGCAGTTCTTC
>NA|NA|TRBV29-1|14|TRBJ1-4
CSVHRIGVEEKLFF
TGCAGCGTCCACAGGATCGGGGTTGAAGAAAAACTGTTTTTT
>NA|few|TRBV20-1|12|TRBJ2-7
CSAVLSLYEQYF
TGCAGTGCCGTTTTGTCCCTCTACGAGCAGTACTTC
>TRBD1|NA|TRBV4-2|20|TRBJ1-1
CASSQDSPDRGLGMNTEAFF
TGTGCCAGCAGCCAAGATTCTCCGGACAGGGGGCTAGGGATGAACACTGAAGCTTTCTTT
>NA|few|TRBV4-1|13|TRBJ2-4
CASSLGRGNIQYF
TGCGCCAGCAGCCTTGGACGGGGAAACATTCAGTACTTC
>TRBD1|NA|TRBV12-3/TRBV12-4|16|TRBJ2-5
CASRNSGTGGGKTQYF
TGTGCCAGCCGAAACTCCGGGACAGGGGGCGGAAAGACCCAGTACTTC
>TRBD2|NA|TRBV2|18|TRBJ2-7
CASSVPRWAGGRSYEQYF
TGTGCCAGCAGTGTCCCTCGCTGGGCGGGGGGAAGGTCCTACGAGCAGTACTTC
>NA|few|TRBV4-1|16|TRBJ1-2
CASSQDESAESNGYTF
TGCGCCAGCAGCCAAGATGAATCGGCGGAGTCCAATGGCTACACCTTC
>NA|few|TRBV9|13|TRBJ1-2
CASSTQLGDGYTF
TGTGCCAGCAGCACCCAATTAGGGGATGGCTACACCTTC
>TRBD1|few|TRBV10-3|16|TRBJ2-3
CAISDARGLHEDTQYF
TGTGCCATCAGTGACGCCAGGGGGCTTCATGAGGATACGCAGTATTTT
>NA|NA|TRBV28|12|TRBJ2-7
CASTGPAYEQYF
TGTGCCAGCACGGGGCCGGCCTACGAGCAGTACTTC
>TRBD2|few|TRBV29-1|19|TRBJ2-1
CSVSKPYRTSGPSSNEQFF
TGCAGCGTTTCCAAGCCCTACCGGACTAGCGGGCCTTCGAGTAATGAGCAGTTCTTC
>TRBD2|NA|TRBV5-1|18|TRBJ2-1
CASSLAVYSGGAVSEQFF
TGCGCCAGCAGCTTGGCCGTTTATAGCGGGGGTGCGGTCAGTGAGCAGTTCTTC
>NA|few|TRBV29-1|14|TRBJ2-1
CSDHGQRTYNEQFF
TGCAGCGACCATGGACAGCGCACCTACAATGAGCAGTTCTTC
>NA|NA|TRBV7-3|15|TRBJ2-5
CASSLLSGLGETQYF
TGTGCCAGCAGCCTCCTCTCAGGGTTGGGAGAGACCCAGTACTTC
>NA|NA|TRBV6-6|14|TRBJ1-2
CASSYVGLGYGYTF
TGTGCCAGCAGTTACGTGGGGCTGGGGTATGGCTACACCTTC
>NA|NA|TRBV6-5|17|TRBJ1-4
CASSYLPTGLGNEKLFF
TGTGCCAGCAGTTACTTACCAACAGGGCTTGGTAATGAAAAACTGTTTTTT
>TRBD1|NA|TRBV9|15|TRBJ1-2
CASSPRGTGNAGYTF
TGTGCCAGCAGCCCTCGCGGGACAGGGAACGCTGGCTACACCTTC
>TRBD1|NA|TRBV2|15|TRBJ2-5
CASSTGTGAQETQYF
TGTGCCAGCAGTACCGGGACAGGAGCCCAAGAGACCCAGTACTTC
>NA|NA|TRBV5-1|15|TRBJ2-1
CASSLEGTLSNEQFF
TGCGCCAGCAGCTTGGAAGGGACCCTCTCCAATGAGCAGTTCTTC
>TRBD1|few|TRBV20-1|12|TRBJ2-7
CSAFDRGHEQYF
TGCAGTGCCTTTGACAGGGGGCACGAGCAGTACTTC
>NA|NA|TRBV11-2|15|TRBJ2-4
CASSFQGLAKNIQYF
TGTGCCAGCAGCTTTCAGGGACTAGCCAAAAACATTCAGTACTTC
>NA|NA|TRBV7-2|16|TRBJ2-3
CASRSKPGRPNDTQYF
TGTGCCAGCAGATCCAAGCCGGGACGACCAAACGATACGCAGTATTTT
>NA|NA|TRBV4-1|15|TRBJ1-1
CASSQDGSIRTEAFF
TGCGCCAGCAGCCAAGATGGGAGTATCAGGACTGAAGCTTTCTTT
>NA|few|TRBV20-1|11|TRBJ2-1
CSASGVVEQFF
TGCAGTGCTAGCGGGGTGGTTGAGCAGTTCTTC
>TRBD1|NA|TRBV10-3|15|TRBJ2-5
CAISESRGQQETQYF
TGTGCCATCAGTGAGTCGAGGGGACAGCAAGAGACCCAGTACTTC
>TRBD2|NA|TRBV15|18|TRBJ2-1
CATSRAPKTSGSYNEQFF
TGTGCCACCAGCAGAGCCCCGAAGACTAGCGGGTCCTACAATGAGCAGTTCTTC
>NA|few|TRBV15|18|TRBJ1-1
CATSRKNLRQSGNTEAFF
TGTGCCACCAGCCGGAAGAATCTTAGACAATCGGGGAACACTGAAGCTTTCTTT